The 27 T cell receptor beta chains below were found in one sample sequenced in a study of shared clonotypes between healthy human individuals (dated by TCRdb to the early 2020s). Libraries were built with the immunoSEQ multiplex PCR assay. TCRdb holds this immuneACCESS table with in-frame rearrangements only. Some clones are missing; in checked studies, unresolved V genes explain under half, and the rest has no known cause. The sample table lists 300,000 to 400,000 clones, over 65% of them with a count of one. The ten largest clones take up 10% to 13% of the sample. The sequencing input was memory CD4+ T cells sorted from blood. Read against the paper, the sample's cell subset or site label means: CD45RA-negative fraction. These receptors were taken from a man aged 30 to 45 in good health.

The gene calls are TRBV9 and TRBJ2-1; 7 bases agree with TRBD1. Trimming at V came to 0 bases and at J to 10 bases, leaving 7 bases not matched to a gene. The CDR3 is made up of 14 amino acids. Germline V gene data show CDR1 as SGDLS and CDR2 as YYNGEE. The CDR3 spells CASSVATGSWEQFF. The CDR3 DNA reads as TGTGCCAGCAGCGTAGCGACAGGGTCCTGGGAGCAGTTCTTC. The whole variable domain, filled in from reference TRBV9 and TRBJ2-1, reads DSGVTQTPKHLITATGQRVTLRCSPRSGDLSVYWYQQSLDQGLQFLIQYYNGEERAKGNILERFSAQQFPDLHSELNLSSLELGDSALYFCASSVATGSWEQFFGPGTRLTVL.

The chain's CDR3 is CASSQDKRAEAFF. The CDR3 region has the DNA TGTGCCAGCAGCCAAGATAAAAGGGCTGAAGCTTTCTTT. This chain uses TRBV14 with TRBJ1-1; no firm D call. Germline V lookup: CDR1 SGHDN, CDR2 FVKESK. The CDR3 sequence is 13 residues long. The V gene lost 0 bases and the J gene lost 6 bases, with 8 bases spanning the gap.

This clone was picked up a small number of times. J is TRBJ1-1 and V is TRBV7-8; a weak D match, TRBD1 (5 bases). This CDR3 has 14 residues. The ends were cut back, 5 bases at V and 2 bases at J, with 12 bases in the middle. Looked up from germline, CDR1 is SGHVS and CDR2 is FQNEAQ. The CDR3 DNA is TGTGCCAGCAGCCAGACAGCAATTAACACTGAAGCTTTCTTT. Its protein is CASSQTAINTEAFF. Looking up the rest from reference TRBV7-8 and TRBJ1-1 gives the full variable domain: GAGVSQSPRYKVAKRGQDVALRCDPISGHVSLFWYQQALGQGPEFLTYFQNEAQLDKSGLPSDRFFAERPEGSVSTLKIQRTQQEDSAVYLCASSQTAINTEAFFGQGTRLTVV.

This chain links TRBV2 with TRBJ1-3; D is perhaps TRBD1 (5 bases). From germline, CDR1 is SNHLY and CDR2 FYNNEI. V lost 2 bases and J lost 2, with 7 bases in between. This CDR3 comprises 14 residues. The CDR3 DNA sequence: TGTGCCAGCAGTGAAACGGGACCTGGAAACACCATATATTTT. As protein: CASSETGPGNTIYF.

This clone was recorded many times. This chain joins TRBV6-5 and TRBJ1-3; 9 nucleotides align to TRBD1. The germline V gene encodes CDR1 MNHEY and CDR2 SVGAGI. The CDR3 has 13 amino acids. V lost 6 bases, J lost 6 bases, and 3 bases stayed unmatched. The CDR3 is CASRRQGENTIYF. CDR3 DNA: TGTGCCAGCAGGCGACAGGGGGAAAACACCATATATTTT.

This clone has just a few counts. The chain combines TRBV25-1 with TRBJ1-4; 7 nucleotides line up with TRBD1. The CDR3 has 14 amino acids. The ends lost 6 bases at V and 4 bases at J; junction bases unmatched: 5. The germline V gene has CDR1 MGHDK and CDR2 SYGVNS. Here the CDR3 reads CASRGTVDNEKLFF. The CDR3 coding sequence is TGTGCCAGCAGGGGGACAGTAGATAATGAAAAACTGTTTTTT.

This clone was seen at least ten times. The V and J genes are TRBV7-2 and TRBJ2-5; 8 bases agree with TRBD2. The J segment lost 4 bases and the V segment lost 4 bases, leaving 2 bases of the junction unmatched. The CDR3 loop spans 13 amino acids. Looked up from germline, CDR1 is SGHTA and CDR2 is FQGNSA. CDR3 bases: TGTGCCAGCAGCTACCTAGCGGGAGAGACCCAGTACTTC. It specifies CASSYLAGETQYF. Filled out from reference TRBV7-2 and TRBJ2-5, the complete variable domain reads GAGVSQSPSNKVTEKGKDVELRCDPISGHTALYWYRQSLGQGLEFLIYFQGNSAPDKSGLPSDRFSAERTGGSVSTLTIQRTQQEDSAVYLCASSYLAGETQYFGPGTRLLVL.

This clone was recorded once. V is TRBV30 and J is TRBJ2-7, with a weak D call TRBD2 (6 bases). The CDR3 runs to 12 residues. The V end was cut by 8 bases, the J end by 4 bases, with 15 bases between. Germline V gives CDR1 GTSNPN, CDR2 SVGIG (reference sequence). CDR3 amino acids: CALRDSGYEQYF. CDR3 nucleotides: TGTGCCCTCCGGGACTCAGGGTACGAGCAGTACTTC.

This chain joins TRBV15 and TRBJ2-3; TRBD2 agrees at 10 bases. CDR3 size: 19 residues. The trim removed 6 bases at V and 2 bases at J, leaving 17 bases unmatched. The V gene's germline CDR1 is LNHNV and CDR2 YYDKDF (reference sequence). CDR3 amino acids: CATSSTRGASGSFTDTQYF. In DNA, the CDR3 is TGTGCCACCAGTTCGACTAGGGGGGCTAGCGGGAGTTTCACAGATACGCAGTATTTT.

The rearrangement uses TRBV10-2 and TRBJ1-5; D is unresolved. The CDR3 totals 16 residues. The germline gives CDR1 WSHSY, CDR2 SAAADI. Deletions cut 3 bases from V and 1 base from J, with 13 bases between. The CDR3 loop reads CASSDGPLGSNQPQHF. The DNA of the CDR3 is TGCGCCAGCAGTGACGGACCCTTGGGCAGCAATCAGCCCCAGCATTTT.

This clone has just one count. The rearrangement links TRBV5-4 to TRBJ2-3; 9 positions agree with TRBD2. Germline trimming cut 1 base from V and 7 bases from J; bases unmatched to any gene: 7. The CDR3 runs to 15 residues. CDR1 is SGHNT, CDR2 YYREEE, per germline (reference sequence). As DNA, the CDR3 is TGTGCCAGCAGCTTGATGCGGGAGGGCCGGTATACGCAGTATTTT. Protein product: CASSLMREGRYTQYF.

The chain links TRBV30 to TRBJ2-1, with 8 bases lining up with TRBD2. CDR3 length: 15 amino acids. In germline, CDR1 is GTSNPN, CDR2 SVGIG (reference sequence). J was trimmed by 7 bases and V by 2 bases; bases with no gene match: 10. The CDR3 region is CAWSPSGSGRNEQFF. The CDR3 DNA is TGTGCCTGGAGTCCGAGCGGGAGTGGGCGTAATGAGCAGTTCTTC. Full variable domain (missing parts from reference TRBV30 and TRBJ2-1): SQTIHQWPATLVQPVGSPLSLECTVEGTSNPNLYWYRQAAGRGLQLLFYSVGIGQISSEVPQNLSASRPQDRQFILSSKKLLLSDSGFYLCAWSPSGSGRNEQFFGPGTRLTVL.

This clone has a count of ten or more. This chain joins TRBV7-9 and TRBJ2-7; possible D gene TRBD1, 5 bases. Germline V CDR1 and CDR2: SEHNR, FQNEAQ (reference sequence). Trimming shortened V by 0 bases and J by 2 bases, and 14 bases separated the two germline ends. The CDR3 loop spans 16 amino acids. CDR3 residues: CASSLAVAGNPYEQYF. Written as DNA, the CDR3 is TGTGCCAGCAGCTTAGCGGTGGCAGGGAACCCCTACGAGCAGTACTTC.

The CDR3 sequence is CASNPVGRKQYF. In nucleotides, the CDR3 is TGTGCCAGCAACCCAGTCGGGCGCAAGCAGTACTTC. The genes are TRBV28 and TRBJ2-7, with unresolved D. This CDR3 comprises 12 residues. V dropped 7 bases and J dropped 8 bases, with 15 bases sitting between them. Germline CDR1 is MDHEN and CDR2 is SYDVKM. Combining the CDR3 with reference TRBV28 and TRBJ2-7 gives the whole variable domain DVKVTQSSRYLVKRTGEKVFLECVQDMDHENMFWYRQDPGLGLRLIYFSYDVKMKEKGDIPEGYSVSREKKERFSLILESASTNQTSMYLCASNPVGRKQYFGPGTRLTVT.

This chain connects TRBV28 to TRBJ2-4, with a tentative D call TRBD2 (6 bases). The V end was cut by 11 bases, the J end by 4 bases, with 15 bases between. The germline CDR1 and CDR2 sequences are MDHEN and SYDVKM. CDR3 length: 13 residues. The CDR3 region has the DNA TGTGCCGGGGGGAGCTTGGATAAAAACATTCAGTACTTC. Its protein is CAGGSLDKNIQYF.

The chain has TRBV18 and TRBJ2-7, with 8 bases identical to TRBD2. CDR1 and CDR2 from the germline V gene are KGHSH and LQKENI. The CDR3 spans 15 residues. The J segment lost 4 bases and the V segment lost 2 bases, leaving 7 bases of the junction unmatched. This chain's CDR3 is CASSPSGTRGYEQYF. The CDR3 DNA reads as TGTGCCAGCTCACCATCCGGGACTAGAGGGTACGAGCAGTACTTC.

The CDR3 loop reads CASRPRTGGREQYF. In nucleotides, the CDR3 is TGTGCCAGCAGACCCCGGACAGGGGGCCGCGAGCAGTACTTC. This chain joins TRBV28 and TRBJ2-7; 11 bases agree with TRBD1. This CDR3 is 14 amino acids long. Germline CDR1 MDHEN, CDR2 SYDVKM. With 6 bases clipped from V and 6 bases from J, the junction kept 7 bases outside the gene matches.

The chain joins TRBV5-1 to TRBJ2-3; the match to TRBD2 covers 12 bases. This CDR3 spans 18 amino acids. The V gene end was trimmed by 3 bases and the J gene end by 0 bases; junction bases not matched to a gene: 8. The germline gives CDR1 SGHRS, CDR2 YFSETQ. CDR3 nucleotides: TGCGCCAGCAGCTCCGGACTAGCGGGGACCCTTAGCACAGATACGCAGTATTTT. This codes for CASSSGLAGTLSTDTQYF. The entire variable domain, with the rest obtained from reference TRBV5-1 and TRBJ2-3, is as follows: KAGVTQTPRYLIKTRGQQVTLSCSPISGHRSVSWYQQTPGQGLQFLFEYFSETQRNKGNFPGRFSGRQFSNSRSEMNVSTLELGDSALYLCASSSGLAGTLSTDTQYFGPGTRLTVL.

The rearrangement links TRBV15 to TRBJ2-3, with D possibly TRBD1 on 6 matching bases. The germline V gene encodes CDR1 LNHNV and CDR2 YYDKDF (reference sequence). Trimming removed 0 bases from V and 6 bases from J, with 10 bases in between. This CDR3 spans 14 amino acids. The CDR3: CATSRDQGIDTQYF. The CDR3 DNA sequence: TGTGCCACCAGCAGAGATCAGGGGATCGATACGCAGTATTTT.

The J gene is TRBJ2-5, the V gene TRBV27, with D tentatively TRBD1 or TRBD2 (5 bases each). The V gene's germline CDR1 is MNHEY and CDR2 SMNVEV (reference sequence). Trimming took 6 bases from V and 13 from J, leaving 24 bases between them. The CDR3 spans 14 residues. The CDR3 here is CASSPKGAADRGYF. The CDR3 nucleotides read TGTGCCAGCAGCCCCAAGGGAGCCGCTGACAGAGGGTACTTC.

The gene calls are TRBV13 and TRBJ2-2; 10 nucleotides match TRBD1. J gave up 4 bases and V 5 bases, and 7 bases lay outside the gene matches. Germline lookup yields CDR1 PRHDT and CDR2 FYEKMQ (reference sequence). The CDR3 is 16 residues long. As DNA, the CDR3 is TGTGCCAGCAGCAGCTTATGGACAGGGGGCACCGGGGAGCTGTTTTTT. This encodes CASSSLWTGGTGELFF.

The chain recombines TRBV27 with TRBJ1-1; D possibly corresponds to TRBD1 (5 bases). CDR1 is MNHEY, CDR2 SMNVEV, per germline (reference sequence). This CDR3 is built from 14 residues. Trimming pared 3 bases from V and 2 bases from J, leaving 10 bases between. As DNA, the CDR3 is TGTGCCAGCAGTTTTAGACAGACTAACACTGAAGCTTTCTTT. Encoded protein: CASSFRQTNTEAFF.

V is TRBV5-1 and J is TRBJ2-3, with D uncertain. Germline V gives CDR1 SGHRS, CDR2 YFSETQ. This CDR3 has 13 amino acids. Trimming left V 0 bases short and J 5 bases short, with 7 bases between. The CDR3 region has the DNA TGCGCCAGCAGCTTGGATCCCAAAGATACGCAGTATTTT. Residues: CASSLDPKDTQYF.

A few counts support this clone. The chain combines TRBV29-1 with TRBJ1-2; D remains ambiguous. The CDR3 extends over 14 amino acids. The germline gives CDR1 SQVTM, CDR2 ANQGSEA. The V end lost 4 bases, the J end lost 0 bases, and 12 bases lay between the germline ends. The CDR3 sequence is CSVALAHANYGYTF. CDR3 in DNA: TGCAGCGTTGCGTTGGCCCATGCTAACTATGGCTACACCTTC. Supplemented by reference TRBV29-1 and TRBJ1-2, the full variable domain reads SAVISQKPSRDICQRGTSLTIQCQVDSQVTMMFWYRQQPGQSLTLIATANQGSEATYESGFVIDKFPISRPNLTFSTLTVSNMSPEDSSIYLCSVALAHANYGYTFGSGTRLTVV.

This clone was counted between two and nine times. The chain joins TRBV7-9 to TRBJ2-1; 7 bases are a match to TRBD1. V dropped 4 bases and J dropped 5; count of bases not matched to a gene: 17. CDR3 size: 18 residues. Germline assignment: CDR1 SEHNR and CDR2 FQNEAQ (reference sequence). CDR3 DNA sequence: TGTGCCAGCAGCTCCCACAAACAGGGGAAGTTACCAAACAATGAGCAGTTCTTC. Translation: CASSSHKQGKLPNNEQFF.

The chain links TRBV23-1 to TRBJ2-4; tentatively, D is TRBD1 or TRBD2 (5 bases each). TRBV23-1 falls under the ORF class, with uncertain function. The CDR3 has 14 residues. Trimming shortened V by 11 bases and J by 6 bases, and 20 bases separated the two germline ends. CDR3: CAQKGGRGPNIQYF. The DNA for the CDR3 is TGCGCCCAGAAGGGCGGACGGGGACCAAACATTCAGTACTTC.

The CDR3 region has the DNA TGCAGCGTTGGAAGGACAGGGTTCATGAACACTGAAGCTTTCTTT. Translating gives CSVGRTGFMNTEAFF. The rearrangement uses TRBV29-1 and TRBJ1-1, with 8 bases lining up with TRBD1. V lost 4 bases and J lost 0; bases outside the gene matches: 7. Germline V CDR1 and CDR2: SQVTM, ANQGSEA. The CDR3 runs 15 residues.